This T cell receptor (beta chain) was obtained from a study of shared clonotypes between healthy human individuals. Study-level findings and limits: Incomplete sequencing of sorted subsets was indicated by rarefaction despite large depth. Read depth was anticipated to influence clonotype sharing among donors.

Over several immunoSEQ plates, each subset's genomic DNA was distributed in even portions. The protocol was immunoSEQ multiplex PCR, while the TCRdb copy is restricted to in-frame clones and leaves out a portion. This sample has some 320,000 clones, with roughly 84% found just once. Of note for this clone: As yet, its antigen is unknown.

V lost 5 bases to trimming and J lost 5 bases, with 14 bases between them. The length of the CDR3 is 14 residues. CDR1 is MNHEY and CDR2 is SMNVEV in the germline V gene (reference sequence). CD45RO+ cells went into CD8 memory alongside CCR7-negative CD45RA+ TemRA cells. The sequencing input was memory CD8+ T cells sorted from blood. Described subset: CD45RO+ cells pooled with CCR7-negative TemRA cells. J is TRBJ2-3 and V is TRBV27; D uncertain. This TCR came from a man aged 18 to 29 in good health. Here the CDR3 reads CASSPTSPLDTQYF. Here the CDR3 DNA reads TGTGCCAGCAGTCCGACAAGCCCCCTAGATACGCAGTATTTT.